The 28 T cell receptor beta chains in this list originate from one sample, sequenced in a study of T cells in Graves' hyperthyroidism and ophthalmopathy. RNA transcripts gave rise to amplified TCR beta CDR3 regions. During a first-round RT-PCR of the TCR CDR3, the HTBI primer set was used. TCRdb redid the calling of the multiplex PCR reads with MiXCR, one entry per CDR3 protein. The data show hundreds of thousands of distinct CDR3 sequences, with around 20% seen just once and approximately 16% held by the top ten. Sequenced input: blood. These receptors all stem from a woman aged 50 to 60 with Graves' hyperthyroidism that later progressed to Graves' ophthalmopathy.

This clonotype was seen ten or more times. J is TRBJ1-2 and V is TRBV20-1; D gene unclear. Germline V gene sequence: CDR1 DFQATT, CDR2 SNEGSKA (reference sequence). Trimming took 0 bases from V and 8 from J, leaving 13 bases between them. The CDR3 length is 13 residues. CDR3 region: CSARDYGPRGYTF. The CDR3 coding sequence is TGCAGTGCTAGAGATTACGGGCCCCGCGGCTACACCTTC.

This clonotype was counted many times. The chain couples TRBV20-1 to TRBJ1-1, with D unclear. Germline CDR1 DFQATT, CDR2 SNEGSKA (reference sequence). The CDR3 has 13 residues. With 6 bases removed from V and 1 base from J, the gap between germline ends came to 12 bases. Here the CDR3 DNA reads TGCAGTGCGAGGGCTATTTCGAACACTGAAGCTTTCTTT. Protein sequence: CSARAISNTEAFF.

The sample holds a few counts of this clonotype. In DNA form, the CDR3 reads TGTGCCACCAGCAGGGAAGCCCACAGGGAAGCCTATAATTCACCCCTCCACTTT. Protein sequence: CATSREAHREAYNSPLHF. The chain links TRBV15 to TRBJ1-6; D possibly corresponds to TRBD1 (6 bases). Germline V gives CDR1 LNHNV, CDR2 YYDKDF (reference sequence). V dropped 3 bases and J dropped 2 bases, with 17 bases sitting between them. CDR3 length: 18 residues.

This clonotype was seen once. Just one base apart from a much larger clone, this may be a read error. The CDR3 spells CSVEGSDYTF. The CDR3, as DNA: TGCAGCGTTGAAGGGTCGGACTACACCTTC. The chain has TRBV29-1 and TRBJ1-2; D gene uncertain. With 1 base removed from V and 10 bases from J, the gap between germline ends came to 7 bases. CDR1 is SQVTM, CDR2 ANQGSEA, per germline. This CDR3 is 10 amino acids long.

The sample holds a few counts of this clonotype. This chain joins TRBV9 and TRBJ2-1; 8 bases are shared with TRBD2. CDR1 and CDR2 from the germline V gene are SGDLS and YYNGEE. With V trimmed by 4 bases and J by 7 bases, 10 bases remained unmatched. This CDR3 spans 15 amino acids. The CDR3 reads CASSPGRGALNEQFF. The CDR3 DNA follows: TGTGCCAGCAGCCCCGGGCGGGGGGCTTTGAATGAGCAGTTCTTC.

This sequence joins TRBV29-1 and TRBJ1-1; D not resolved. This CDR3 comprises 12 residues. Germline values: CDR1 SQVTM, CDR2 ANQGSEA. Trimming removed 2 bases at V and 0 bases at J, with 4 bases between. The chain's CDR3 is CSVEHLNTEAFF. The CDR3 nucleotides are TGCAGCGTTGAACATTTGAACACTGAAGCTTTCTTT.

The chain is built from TRBV7-8 and TRBJ1-2, with no clear D. The CDR3 has 15 amino acids. The V end was cut by 1 base, the J end by 0 bases, with 9 bases between. Per the germline V gene, CDR1 is SGHVS and CDR2 is FQNEAQ. The CDR3 DNA sequence: TGTGCCAGCAGCTTAGAGGACTCAGCTAACTATGGCTACACCTTC. Translation gives CASSLEDSANYGYTF. Supplemented by reference TRBV7-8 and TRBJ1-2, the full variable domain reads GAGVSQSPRYKVAKRGQDVALRCDPISGHVSLFWYQQALGQGPEFLTYFQNEAQLDKSGLPSDRFFAERPEGSVSTLKIQRTQQEDSAVYLCASSLEDSANYGYTFGSGTRLTVV.

The rearrangement joins TRBV5-8 to TRBJ2-2; the D call may be TRBD1 or TRBD2 (5 bases each). The germline V gene encodes CDR1 SGHTS and CDR2 YDEGEE. Trimming stripped 3 bases from V and 8 bases from J, with 14 bases between. This CDR3 has 14 residues. The CDR3 reads CASSYWGRRGELFF. The CDR3 region has the DNA TGTGCCAGCAGCTACTGGGGCCGGAGGGGGGAGCTGTTTTTT.

This clonotype has more than one count but fewer than ten. The rearrangement joins TRBV20-1 to TRBJ2-6; D possibly corresponds to TRBD1 (6 bases). V shed 6 bases and J shed 0 bases, with 15 bases lying between them. CDR3 length: 16 amino acids. CDR1 DFQATT and CDR2 SNEGSKA come from the germline V gene (reference sequence). CDR3: CSATGTRPSGANVLTF. CDR3 bases: TGCAGTGCCACCGGGACACGCCCCTCTGGGGCCAACGTCCTGACTTTC.

This clonotype was seen only a few times. This chain connects TRBV6-1 to TRBJ2-4, with D perhaps TRBD1 (6 bases). The CDR3 runs to 16 residues. Germline values: CDR1 MNHNS, CDR2 SASEGT. Trimming left V 6 bases short and J 2 bases short, with 17 bases between. Here the CDR3 reads CASSNKVGDTKNIQYF. Here the CDR3 DNA reads TGTGCCAGCAGCAATAAAGTCGGGGACACCAAAAACATTCAGTACTTC.

This clonotype showed up just a few times. The chain has TRBV4-1 and TRBJ1-4; 9 bases align to TRBD1. V was clipped by 4 bases and J by 7 bases; unmatched bases: 7. This CDR3 is 15 amino acids long. Germline CDR1 reads MGHRA; CDR2 reads YSYEKL. This chain's CDR3 is CASSRLQGAGEKLFF. For the CDR3, the DNA is TGCGCCAGCAGCCGTCTACAGGGGGCAGGTGAAAAACTGTTTTTT.

This clonotype was counted only a few times. V gene TRBV7-9 combines with J gene TRBJ1-1; D is unresolved. The V end lost 2 bases, the J end lost 7 bases, and 14 bases lay between the germline ends. The CDR3 totals 14 residues. Germline V gene sequence: CDR1 SEHNR, CDR2 FQNEAQ (reference sequence). CDR3 residues: CASSLQASSNEAFF. The CDR3 DNA is TGTGCCAGCAGCTTACAAGCTTCGTCCAATGAAGCTTTCTTT.

V gene TRBV20-1 combines with J gene TRBJ1-2; D not certain. Trimming shortened V by 0 bases and J by 7 bases, and 15 bases separated the two germline ends. Germline V gene data show CDR1 as DFQATT and CDR2 as SNEGSKA (reference sequence). The CDR3 sequence is 14 residues long. The chain's CDR3 is CSARDGRGLSGYTF. CDR3 sequence (DNA): TGCAGTGCTAGAGATGGTAGAGGGCTTTCTGGCTACACCTTC.

Ten or more counts support this clonotype. The chain couples TRBV3-1 to TRBJ2-5; D unclear. V was trimmed by 0 bases and J by 4 bases, leaving 12 bases between them. Germline V gene lookup returns CDR1 LGHDT and CDR2 YNNKEL (reference sequence). This CDR3 spans 15 amino acids. CDR3 DNA sequence: TGTGCCAGCAGCCAAGATGGGTTTTCGGGAGAGACCCAGTACTTC. This codes for CASSQDGFSGETQYF.

This clonotype was seen ten or more times. J is TRBJ2-2 and V is TRBV30; 7 bases are a match to TRBD2. The V segment lost 7 bases and the J segment 4 bases; nucleotides outside the gene matches: 9. CDR1 GTSNPN and CDR2 SVGIG come from the germline V gene (reference sequence). The CDR3 spans 14 residues. The CDR3 protein is CASGLVVGTGELFF. The CDR3 DNA is TGTGCCTCAGGACTAGTCGTGGGCACCGGGGAGCTGTTTTTT.

V is TRBV6-1 and J is TRBJ1-1, with D possibly matching TRBD1 (5 bases). The CDR3 totals 11 residues. Between the trimmed V and J ends, which lost 7 bases and 11 bases, there was a span of 14 bases. Germline values: CDR1 MNHNS, CDR2 SASEGT. The CDR3 sequence is CASTRGGMAFF. The CDR3 DNA sequence: TGTGCCAGCACCCGGGGGGGGATGGCTTTCTTT.

The chain is built from TRBV6-6 and TRBJ1-5, with D unresolved. Trimming cost V 0 bases and J 7 bases, with 7 bases left between them. Germline V gene data show CDR1 as MNHNY and CDR2 as SVGAGI (reference sequence). The CDR3 has 13 residues. CDR3 loop: CASSYSTRQPQHF. CDR3 sequence (DNA): TGTGCCAGCAGTTACTCGACCAGGCAGCCCCAGCATTTT.

J is TRBJ2-3 and V is TRBV30; D might be TRBD2 (6 bases). The CDR3 is made up of 15 amino acids. Deletions cut 2 bases from V and 0 bases from J, with 12 bases between. From germline, CDR1 is GTSNPN and CDR2 SVGIG (reference sequence). Here the CDR3 DNA reads TGTGCCTGGAGTCCGGGACTTTCGAGCACAGATACGCAGTATTTT. Translation: CAWSPGLSSTDTQYF.

The chain uses TRBV13 and TRBJ2-1, with TRBD2 as a possible D gene (5 bases). Germline lookup yields CDR1 PRHDT and CDR2 FYEKMQ (reference sequence). This CDR3 spans 16 amino acids. The V end was cut by 5 bases, the J end by 0 bases, with 14 bases between. CDR3 DNA sequence: TGTGCCAGCAGCCCCGGGGTCGGAAGCTCCTACAATGAGCAGTTCTTC. Translated: CASSPGVGSSYNEQFF. The full variable domain, in which reference TRBV13 and TRBJ2-1 provide the parts outside the CDR3, is AAGVIQSPRHLIKEKRETATLKCYPIPRHDTVYWYQQGPGQDPQFLISFYEKMQSDKGSIPDRFSAQQFSDYHSELNMSSLELGDSALYFCASSPGVGSSYNEQFFGPGTRLTVL.

This clonotype occurred a few times. V is TRBV2 and J is TRBJ1-4; 9 bases are shared with TRBD1. The CDR3 is made up of 14 amino acids. Germline CDR1 SNHLY, CDR2 FYNNEI. Trimming at V came to 5 bases and at J to 6 bases, leaving 4 bases not matched to a gene. In DNA, the CDR3 is TGTGCCAGCAGTAGGGACAGGGACGATGAAAAACTGTTTTTT. It translates to CASSRDRDDEKLFF.

J is TRBJ1-2 and V is TRBV15; 7 positions match TRBD1. Trimming took 0 bases from V and 8 from J; bases not matched to a gene: 9. Germline V CDR1 and CDR2: LNHNV, YYDKDF (reference sequence). This CDR3 spans 15 amino acids. Here the CDR3 reads CATSRDVSGGKGYTF. CDR3 nucleotides: TGTGCCACCAGCAGAGATGTTTCAGGGGGAAAGGGCTACACCTTC. Together with reference TRBV15 and TRBJ1-2, the CDR3 gives the full variable domain: DAMVIQNPRYQVTQFGKPVTLSCSQTLNHNVMYWYQQKSSQAPKLLFHYYDKDFNNEADTPDNFQSRRPNTSFCFLDIRSPGLGDTAMYLCATSRDVSGGKGYTFGSGTRLTVV.

This sequence joins TRBV2 and TRBJ1-4; no clear D. V shed 1 base and J shed 2 bases, with 11 bases lying between them. Germline CDR1 is SNHLY and CDR2 is FYNNEI. The CDR3 is 16 residues long. CDR3 amino acids: CASSEEYGHTNEKLFF. CDR3 nucleotides: TGTGCCAGCAGTGAAGAGTACGGTCACACTAATGAAAAACTGTTTTTT.

Ten or more counts support this clonotype. The gene calls are TRBV20-1 and TRBJ1-1; no clear D gene. CDR1 and CDR2 from the germline V gene are DFQATT and SNEGSKA (reference sequence). The CDR3 sequence is 13 residues long. The V and J ends lost 6 bases and 1 base respectively, with 12 bases between them. This chain's CDR3 is CSAPKNGNTEAFF. CDR3 bases: TGCAGTGCCCCGAAGAACGGGAACACTGAAGCTTTCTTT.

This clonotype was seen a few times. Germline and junction disagree at one end, which may indicate a read error. This chain joins TRBV7-8 and TRBJ1-2, with D possibly being TRBD1 (5 bases). This CDR3 has 14 amino acids. The germline gives CDR1 SGHVS, CDR2 FQNEAQ. The CDR3 region is CASRPDQGHYGYTF. In DNA form, the CDR3 reads TGTGCTAGCAGACCCGACCAGGGACACTATGGCTACACCTTC.

This clonotype was found many times. The genes are TRBV7-9 and TRBJ1-2; D unresolved. The germline CDR1 and CDR2 sequences are SEHNR and FQNEAQ (reference sequence). CDR3 length: 14 amino acids. V shed 3 bases and J shed 8 bases, with 16 bases lying between them. This chain's CDR3 is CASSLGWASEGYTF. The CDR3 coding sequence is TGTGCCAGCAGCTTGGGTTGGGCGTCGGAAGGCTACACCTTC.

This clonotype was seen ten or more times. V usage is TRBV3-1 and J usage is TRBJ1-6, with 7 bases that match TRBD1. The CDR3 length is 14 residues. Germline V gives CDR1 LGHDT, CDR2 YNNKEL (reference sequence). J was trimmed by 7 bases and V by 5 bases; bases with no gene match: 5. CDR3 region: CASSLTGINSPLHF. CDR3 coding DNA: TGTGCCAGCAGCTTGACAGGGATCAATTCACCCCTCCACTTT.

This clonotype was detected ten times or more. The chain is built from TRBV10-2 and TRBJ2-7; 8 bases match TRBD2. This CDR3 region has 15 residues. Germline V gene lookup returns CDR1 WSHSY and CDR2 SAAADI. J gave up 0 bases and V 6 bases, and 7 bases lay outside the gene matches. Written as DNA, the CDR3 is TGCGCCAGCAGGATACGGGGGGGGGTCTCCTACGAGCAGTACTTC. This codes for CASRIRGGVSYEQYF.

The chain links TRBV7-9 to TRBJ1-4; tentative D call: TRBD1 (5 bases). The CDR3 loop spans 16 amino acids. V was trimmed by 5 bases and J by 0 bases, leaving 13 bases between them. Germline CDR1 SEHNR, CDR2 FQNEAQ (reference sequence). CDR3 loop: CASSGGGSTTNEKLFF. Written as DNA, the CDR3 is TGTGCCAGCAGCGGTGGGGGGTCGACAACTAATGAAAAACTGTTTTTT.